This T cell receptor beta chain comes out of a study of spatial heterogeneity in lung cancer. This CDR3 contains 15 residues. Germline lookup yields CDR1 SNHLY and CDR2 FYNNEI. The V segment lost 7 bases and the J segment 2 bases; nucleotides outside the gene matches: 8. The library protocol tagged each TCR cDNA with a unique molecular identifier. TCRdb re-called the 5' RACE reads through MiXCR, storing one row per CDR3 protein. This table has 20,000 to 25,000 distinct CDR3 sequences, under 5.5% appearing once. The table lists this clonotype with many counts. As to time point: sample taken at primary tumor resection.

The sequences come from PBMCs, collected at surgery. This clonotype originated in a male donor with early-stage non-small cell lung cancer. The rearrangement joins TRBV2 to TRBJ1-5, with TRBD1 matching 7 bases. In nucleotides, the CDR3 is TGTGCCAGCAAATCGACAGGGTTGGGCAATCAGCCCCAGCATTTT. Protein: CASKSTGLGNQPQHF.